The 29 T cell receptor beta chains in this list originate from one sample, sequenced in a study of blood T cell repertoires in COVID-19. The assay was immunoSEQ multiplex PCR, and TCRdb's table has in-frame clones only and misses some. This table has around 240,000 clones, 91% appearing once. The source material was PBMCs or T cells enriched from blood (not recorded which). The receptor set was obtained from a human donor in a cohort exposed to, infected with or recovered from COVID-19 (not recorded which). The donor label of this sample is uncertain.

The chain recombines TRBV7-9 with TRBJ2-3, with a possible D match to TRBD1 (5 bases). V was shortened by 1 base and J by 3 bases, with 8 bases between the two germline ends. Germline lookup yields CDR1 SEHNR and CDR2 FQNEAQ (reference sequence). CDR3 size: 14 residues. CDR3 sequence reads: CASSLDRTTDTQYF. In DNA, the CDR3 is TGTGCCAGCAGCTTAGACAGGACGACAGATACGCAGTATTTT. Together with reference TRBV7-9 and TRBJ2-3, the CDR3 gives the full variable domain: DTGVSQNPRHKITKRGQNVTFRCDPISEHNRLYWYRQTLGQGPEFLTYFQNEAQLEKSRLLSDRFSAERPKGSFSTLEIQRTEQGDSAMYLCASSLDRTTDTQYFGPGTRLTVL.

J is TRBJ2-3 and V is TRBV28; 8 positions agree with TRBD1. Per the germline V gene, CDR1 is MDHEN and CDR2 is SYDVKM. Trimming cost V 5 bases and J 4 bases; bases outside gene matches: 8. The CDR3 sequence is 15 residues long. The CDR3 DNA sequence: TGTGCCAGCAGTAACCACGGACAGGGAGCAGATACGCAGTATTTT. Protein product: CASSNHGQGADTQYF.

A single count supports this clone. V is TRBV29-1 and J is TRBJ1-1, with 8 nucleotides matching TRBD1. The V gene end was trimmed by 3 bases and the J gene end by 6 bases; junction bases not matched to a gene: 9. This CDR3 comprises 14 residues. CDR1 and CDR2 (germline): SQVTM, ANQGSEA. The CDR3, as DNA: TGCAGCGTTGACGGCCCCCGGACAGGGTCTGAAGCTTTCTTT. It encodes CSVDGPRTGSEAFF.

The J gene is TRBJ2-2, the V gene TRBV7-6; 10 bases match TRBD1. This CDR3 spans 16 amino acids. In germline, CDR1 is SGHVS, CDR2 FNYEAQ. V lost 5 bases, J lost 3 bases, and 6 bases stayed unmatched. The CDR3 reads CASSRFGQGDTGELFF. In nucleotides, the CDR3 is TGTGCCAGCAGCAGATTCGGACAGGGGGACACCGGGGAGCTGTTTTTT.

The chain carries TRBV25-1 and TRBJ1-2; 7 nucleotides line up with TRBD1. CDR1 is MGHDK, CDR2 SYGVNS, per germline. Losses at the gene ends were 1 base for V and 5 bases for J; bases not matched to a gene: 7. There are 15 residues in the CDR3. CDR3 sequence (DNA): TGTGCCAGCAGTGAATTGGGTGGGACAGCTTATGGCTACACCTTC. It translates to CASSELGGTAYGYTF.

This clone was observed a few times. The chain is built from TRBV7-2 and TRBJ1-4; maybe TRBD1 (5 bases). Germline V gene lookup returns CDR1 SGHTA and CDR2 FQGNSA. There are 15 residues in the CDR3. V lost 5 bases and J lost 8, with 18 bases in between. CDR3 in DNA: TGTGCCAGCAGCGCAGATAGGGGAGGTAACGAAAAACTGTTTTTT. Translating it yields CASSADRGGNEKLFF.

The rearrangement links TRBV5-1 to TRBJ2-1, with 12 bases matching TRBD2. CDR1 SGHRS and CDR2 YFSETQ come from the germline V gene. The CDR3 contains 17 residues. The V and J ends lost 0 bases and 10 bases, in that order; junction bases with no gene match: 11. The DNA for the CDR3 is TGCGCCAGCAGCTTGGAAGCAGGACTAGCGGGGAGAGAGGAGCAGTTCTTC. Residues: CASSLEAGLAGREEQFF. Full variable domain (outside the CDR3, taken from reference TRBV5-1 and TRBJ2-1): KAGVTQTPRYLIKTRGQQVTLSCSPISGHRSVSWYQQTPGQGLQFLFEYFSETQRNKGNFPGRFSGRQFSNSRSEMNVSTLELGDSALYLCASSLEAGLAGREEQFFGPGTRLTVL.

This chain links TRBV18 with TRBJ2-3, with TRBD1 identical over 9 bases. The CDR3 runs to 14 residues. Germline V gene data show CDR1 as KGHSH and CDR2 as LQKENI. Trimming cost V 4 bases and J 5 bases; bases outside gene matches: 4. The CDR3 region has the DNA TGTGCCAGCTCACGGACAGGGGCGGAAGATACGCAGTATTTT. This sequence encodes CASSRTGAEDTQYF.

The rearrangement joins TRBV5-4 to TRBJ2-7; 8 positions agree with TRBD2. The V segment lost 0 bases and the J segment 7 bases; nucleotides outside the gene matches: 6. Germline values: CDR1 SGHNT, CDR2 YYREEE (reference sequence). This CDR3 has 14 residues. CDR3 sequence reads: CASSLAGGRREQYF. CDR3 bases: TGTGCCAGCAGCTTGGCGGGGGGGCGGCGGGAGCAGTACTTC.

The chain links TRBV11-2 to TRBJ2-5, with TRBD2 matching 12 bases. Germline trimming cut 0 bases from V and 5 bases from J; bases unmatched to any gene: 10. CDR1 SGHAT and CDR2 FQNNGV come from the germline V gene. CDR3 length: 18 residues. In DNA form, the CDR3 reads TGTGCCAGCAGCTTAGAGGGCCTAGCGGGGGGGAGAAGGGAGACCCAGTACTTC. It codes for CASSLEGLAGGRRETQYF.

A few counts support this clone. The rearrangement uses TRBV6-2 or TRBV6-3 and TRBJ1-5; D gene unclear. Trimming left V 0 bases short and J 7 bases short, with 7 bases between. The germline V gene has CDR1 MNHEY and CDR2 SVGEGT. CDR3 length equals 13 residues. The CDR3 coding sequence is TGTGCCAGCAGTTACTCGCGGAGCCAGCCCCAGCATTTT. Translating it yields CASSYSRSQPQHF.

The chain employs TRBV19 and TRBJ1-2; 12 bases map to TRBD1. This CDR3 is 15 amino acids long. J lost 6 bases, V lost 3 bases, and 5 bases had no gene match. Per germline, CDR1 LNHDA and CDR2 SQIVND (reference sequence). The CDR3 DNA sequence: TGTGCCAGTAGTATGGGGACAGGGGGCTTCGATGGCTACACCTTC. Translating it yields CASSMGTGGFDGYTF.

The chain couples TRBV3-1 (or the pseudogene TRBV3-2) to TRBJ2-2; the match to TRBD2 covers 7 bases. The J segment lost 6 bases and the V segment lost 4 bases, leaving 5 bases of the junction unmatched. CDR3 length: 14 residues. Per germline, CDR1 LGHDT and CDR2 YNNKEL (reference sequence). CDR3 residues: CASSRKGGSGELFF. The CDR3 DNA reads TGTGCCAGCAGCCGCAAGGGAGGGTCCGGGGAGCTGTTTTTT.

This rearrangement joins TRBV18 to TRBJ1-1; 8 bases are a match to TRBD1. Unmatched junction bases numbered 4, after V lost 3 bases and J lost 7 bases. Germline CDR1 KGHSH, CDR2 LQKENI. The CDR3 spans 13 residues. CDR3 bases: TGTGCCAGCTCACCCCTGACAGGGGATGAAGCTTTCTTT. Translated: CASSPLTGDEAFF.

The chain has TRBV12-5 and TRBJ1-5, with D tentatively TRBD1 (5 bases). The CDR3 consists of 14 residues. Germline V gene sequence: CDR1 LGHNT, CDR2 FRNRAP. V was trimmed by 0 bases and J by 5 bases, leaving 8 bases between them. Here the CDR3 DNA reads TGTGCTAGTGGTTTGGTCCGGGGGGATCAGCCCCAGCATTTT. It yields the protein CASGLVRGDQPQHF. Together with reference TRBV12-5 and TRBJ1-5, the CDR3 gives the full variable domain: DARVTQTPRHKVTEMGQEVTMRCQPILGHNTVFWYRQTMMQGLELLAYFRNRAPLDDSGMPKDRFSAEMPDATLATLKIQPSEPRDSAVYFCASGLVRGDQPQHFGDGTRLSIL.

The gene calls are TRBV5-1 and TRBJ2-3; TRBD2 matches at 15 bases. With 4 bases clipped from V and 5 bases from J, the junction kept 5 bases outside the gene matches. There are 16 residues in the CDR3. Germline lookup yields CDR1 SGHRS and CDR2 YFSETQ. The CDR3 loop is CASSQGLAGGGDTQYF. CDR3 coding DNA: TGCGCCAGCAGCCAGGGACTAGCGGGGGGCGGAGATACGCAGTATTTT.

V gene TRBV5-6 combines with J gene TRBJ1-1, with a possible D match to TRBD1 (6 bases). The CDR3 is 14 residues long. Trimming pared 5 bases from V and 1 base from J, leaving 12 bases between. CDR1 and CDR2 (germline): SGHDT, YYEEEE. CDR3 DNA sequence: TGTGCCAGCAGTGAGACAGGCCCGAACACTGAAGCTTTCTTT. This sequence encodes CASSETGPNTEAFF.

J is TRBJ1-6 and V is TRBV7-9; 8 bases agree with TRBD1. The CDR3 is 15 amino acids. In germline, CDR1 is SEHNR, CDR2 FQNEAQ (reference sequence). Trimming at V came to 5 bases and at J to 6 bases, leaving 6 bases not matched to a gene. The CDR3 DNA sequence: TGTGCCAGCAGCCCAACCGGACAGGGTAATTCACCCCTCCACTTT. Translated: CASSPTGQGNSPLHF.

The rearrangement joins TRBV6-5 to TRBJ1-6, with TRBD1 identical over 7 bases. V shed 2 bases, J shed 8 bases, and the junction held 6 bases outside the gene matches. The CDR3 is 15 residues long. Germline-derived CDR1 and CDR2 are MNHEY and SVGAGI. CDR3 loop: CASSYTRTGDSPLHF. CDR3 in DNA: TGTGCCAGCAGTTACACACGGACAGGTGATTCACCCCTCCACTTT.

This chain connects TRBV3-1 (or the pseudogene TRBV3-2) to TRBJ2-1; 13 nucleotides line up with TRBD2. The CDR3 spans 15 residues. J gave up 7 bases and V 4 bases, and 4 bases lay outside the gene matches. CDR1 LGHDT and CDR2 YNNKEL come from the germline V gene (reference sequence). CDR3 bases: TGTGCCAGCAGCCCCCCGGGACTAGCGGGGAATGAGCAGTTCTTC. Protein product: CASSPPGLAGNEQFF.

V is TRBV12-2 and J is TRBJ1-6. TRBV12-2 is assigned pseudogene status. This CDR3 has 19 residues. CDR3 in amino acids: CASRFPGEAPPSGKSPLHF. CDR3 bases: TGTGCAAGTCGTTTCCCCGGAGAGGCGCCGCCTTCGGGTAAGTCACCCCTCCACTTT.

The V gene is TRBV30, the J gene TRBJ1-2; a possible D gene is TRBD1 (5 bases). Trimming removed 4 bases at V and 7 bases at J, with 16 bases between. The CDR3 totals 13 residues. Germline V CDR1 and CDR2: GTSNPN, SVGIG (reference sequence). CDR3 sequence: CAWTWRGEGGYTF. In DNA form, the CDR3 reads TGTGCCTGGACCTGGCGGGGGGAGGGTGGCTACACCTTC.

The CDR3 is CASSLAGGTAGNTIYF. CDR3 nucleotides: TGTGCCAGCAGCTTAGCCGGCGGGACAGCTGGAAACACCATATATTTT. The V and J genes are TRBV7-2 and TRBJ1-3, with TRBD1 matching 7 bases. There are 16 residues in the CDR3. Germline CDR1 is SGHTA and CDR2 is FQGNSA. J lost 2 bases, V lost 0 bases, and 4 bases had no gene match.

The CDR3 nucleotides are TGTGCCACCTTCCGGGACACGAACACCGGGGAGCTGTTTTTT. Its protein is CATFRDTNTGELFF. The V call is TRBV7-2, the J call TRBJ2-2; tentatively, D is TRBD1 (6 bases). CDR1 and CDR2 from the germline V gene are SGHTA and FQGNSA. This CDR3 comprises 14 residues. Trimming removed 10 bases from V and 0 bases from J, with 12 bases in between.

The chain carries TRBV5-8 and TRBJ1-1; D ambiguous. Trimming took 6 bases from V and 3 from J, leaving 12 bases between them. Germline V gene data show CDR1 as SGHTS and CDR2 as YDEGEE. The CDR3 spans 13 residues. Here the CDR3 DNA reads TGTGCCAGCAATCCCCGGGTTTACACTGAAGCTTTCTTT. Translation: CASNPRVYTEAFF.

The chain recombines TRBV5-5 with TRBJ2-1; 12 nucleotides match TRBD2. The CDR3 consists of 19 residues. In germline, CDR1 is SGHKS, CDR2 YYEKEE (reference sequence). Trimming took 0 bases from V and 2 from J; bases not matched to a gene: 9. CDR3 loop: CASSLEGLAGGLPYNEQFF. DNA for the CDR3: TGTGCCAGCAGCTTGGAAGGTCTAGCGGGGGGGCTGCCCTACAATGAGCAGTTCTTC.

The chain combines TRBV7-9 with TRBJ1-1, with D perhaps matching TRBD1 (5 bases). The CDR3 is 13 residues long. The germline CDR1 and CDR2 sequences are SEHNR and FQNEAQ (reference sequence). V was cut by 1 base and J by 11 bases, with 14 bases left in between. CDR3 amino acids: CASSLETADRAFF. The CDR3 coding sequence is TGTGCCAGCAGCTTAGAGACAGCCGATCGGGCTTTCTTT.

The CDR3 nucleotides are TGTGCCAGCAGCGTAGCAACAGGGGGGTACTCACCCCTCCACTTT. It is translated as CASSVATGGYSPLHF. The J gene is TRBJ1-6, the V gene TRBV9; TRBD1 aligns across 8 bases. The CDR3 spans 15 residues. After removal of 0 bases from V and 10 bases from J, the junction contained 6 bases not matched to a gene. Germline assignment: CDR1 SGDLS and CDR2 YYNGEE.

For the CDR3, the DNA is TGTGCCAGCAGCCTCCAGGGTGAAGCTTTCTTT. Translating gives CASSLQGEAFF. The chain combines TRBV6-5 with TRBJ1-1; D is perhaps TRBD1 (5 bases). The germline CDR1 and CDR2 sequences are MNHEY and SVGAGI. This CDR3 contains 11 residues. V dropped 6 bases and J dropped 7 bases, with 9 bases sitting between them.